Listed below are T cell receptor beta chains from one sample, sequenced in a study of T cell changes during pregnancy in multiple sclerosis. Generated by immunoSEQ multiplex PCR, the TCRdb table keeps only in-frame clones and is missing some. This table has about 87,000 clones, just under 95% appearing once. This material consisted of peripheral blood, taken in the third trimester of pregnancy. The receptors were gathered from a female donor in good health, enrolled as a control in a pregnancy study. The CDR3 runs from the conserved cysteine through the conserved F or W. D genes are given only for firm matches.

CDR3 DNA: TGTGCCAGCAGTGAAGAGACAGGGGGCTACAATGAGCAGTTCTTC; CDR3 protein: CASSEETGGYNEQFF; J gene: TRBJ2-1; D gene: TRBD1; V gene: TRBV6-1
CDR3 DNA: TGTGCTAGCAGCTTATGGGACAGGGCAGGAGAGCAGTACTTC; CDR3 protein: CASSLWDRAGEQYF; J gene: TRBJ2-7; D gene: TRBD1; V gene: TRBV7-7
CDR3 DNA: TGTGCCAGCAGTACCTCGGGACAGGAAGGTTTTAGCACAGATACGCAGTATTTT; CDR3 protein: CASSTSGQEGFSTDTQYF; J gene: TRBJ2-3; D gene: TRBD1; V gene: TRBV28
CDR3 DNA: TGTGCCACCGGGGACACGCTAAACCAAGAGACCCAGTACTTC; CDR3 protein: CATGDTLNQETQYF; J gene: TRBJ2-5; D gene: NA; V gene: TRBV10-3
CDR3 DNA: TGTGCCAGCAGCTCCCATACAGGGGTGGACACCGGGGAGCTGTTTTTT; CDR3 protein: CASSSHTGVDTGELFF; J gene: TRBJ2-2; D gene: TRBD1; V gene: TRBV13
CDR3 DNA: TGCGCCAGCAGCTTGGCTGCTAGCGGGGGTTGGAATGAGCAGTTCTTC; CDR3 protein: CASSLAASGGWNEQFF; J gene: TRBJ2-1; D gene: TRBD2; V gene: TRBV5-1
CDR3 DNA: TGTGCCAGCAGCTTAGATACAGGGGACACCGGGGAGCTGTTTTTT; CDR3 protein: CASSLDTGDTGELFF; J gene: TRBJ2-2; D gene: TRBD1; V gene: TRBV11-2
CDR3 DNA: TGTGCCAGCAGTGAAGGGGCCCAATACGAGCAGTACTTC; CDR3 protein: CASSEGAQYEQYF; J gene: TRBJ2-7; D gene: NA; V gene: TRBV2
CDR3 DNA: TGTGCCAGCAGCCCCCTCGCGTCGGGGACTGAAGCTTTCTTT; CDR3 protein: CASSPLASGTEAFF; J gene: TRBJ1-1; D gene: NA; V gene: TRBV6-6
CDR3 DNA: TGTGCCAGTAGTATATTAGGGGACACGGAGTACAATGAGCAGTTCTTC; CDR3 protein: CASSILGDTEYNEQFF; J gene: TRBJ2-1; D gene: NA; V gene: TRBV19
CDR3 DNA: TGTGCCAGCAGTAGACTAGCGGGAGGGATTCAGACCCAGTACTTC; CDR3 protein: CASSRLAGGIQTQYF; J gene: TRBJ2-5; D gene: TRBD2; V gene: TRBV2
CDR3 DNA: TGTGCCAGCTCGGGACTTGATGAGGCGCCCCAGCATTTT; CDR3 protein: CASSGLDEAPQHF; J gene: TRBJ1-5; D gene: NA; V gene: TRBV18
CDR3 DNA: TGTGCCAGCAGCGCCATTGGGGGGACAGCCAAAAACATTCAGTACTTC; CDR3 protein: CASSAIGGTAKNIQYF; J gene: TRBJ2-4; D gene: NA; V gene: TRBV7-2
CDR3 DNA: TGCGCCAGCAGTCGGACTAGCGGGGGTGCCTACGAGCAGTACTTC; CDR3 protein: CASSRTSGGAYEQYF; J gene: TRBJ2-7; D gene: TRBD2; V gene: TRBV4-1
CDR3 DNA: TGTGCCAGCAGTACTCTAGCGGAGGGATACGAGCAGTACTTC; CDR3 protein: CASSTLAEGYEQYF; J gene: TRBJ2-7; D gene: TRBD2; V gene: TRBV27
CDR3 DNA: TGTGCCAGCAGCACTAGCGGACTCTCCTACAATGAGCAGTTCTTC; CDR3 protein: CASSTSGLSYNEQFF; J gene: TRBJ2-1; D gene: TRBD2; V gene: TRBV5-5
CDR3 DNA: TGTGCCATCAGTGAATCAGGGAGGATCAATGAGCAGTTCTTC; CDR3 protein: CAISESGRINEQFF; J gene: TRBJ2-1; D gene: NA; V gene: TRBV10-3
CDR3 DNA: TGTGCCAGCAGCCGTACCGCGGGGGCAGGGAATGAAAAACTGTTTTTT; CDR3 protein: CASSRTAGAGNEKLFF; J gene: TRBJ1-4; D gene: NA; V gene: TRBV14
CDR3 DNA: TGTGCCAGCAGTCCAATTCTAGCGGGAGGGCGCAATGAGCAGTTCTTC; CDR3 protein: CASSPILAGGRNEQFF; J gene: TRBJ2-1; D gene: TRBD2; V gene: TRBV27